These 2 T cell receptor beta chains originate from one sample sequenced in a study of identical twins. TCRdb recomputed calls from the 5' RACE reads with MiXCR, one row per CDR3 protein. This table has hundreds of thousands of distinct CDR3 sequences, around 6.1% appearing once. Sample: naive T cells sorted from blood. These receptors came from a man between 18 and 35 years old in good health.

This clonotype was seen a few times. The chain joins TRBV6-2 or TRBV6-3 to TRBJ1-1; no definite D call. The germline CDR1 and CDR2 sequences are MNHEY and SVGEGT. The CDR3 is 15 amino acids. The V and J ends lost 0 bases and 8 bases respectively, with 16 bases between them. The DNA of the CDR3 is TGTGCCAGCAGTTACTCCCTCTCTGCTGTTGACGAAGCTTTCTTT. As protein: CASSYSLSAVDEAFF.

The chain uses TRBV19 and TRBJ1-2; perhaps TRBD1 as D (6 bases). V shed 2 bases and J shed 4 bases, with 17 bases lying between them. The germline V gene has CDR1 LNHDA and CDR2 SQIVND (reference sequence). CDR3 length equals 16 residues. The CDR3 DNA reads TGTGCCAGTAGTATACCCTGGCAGGGGTTGAGCTATGGCTACACCTTC. Translation: CASSIPWQGLSYGYTF.